One and the same sample provided the 24 T cell receptor beta chains below, sequenced in a study of shared clonotypes between healthy human individuals. Clones were sequenced by immunoSEQ multiplex PCR, and TCRdb holds only the in-frame ones, with some missing. The sample lists about 680,000 clones, about 80% occurring once. The sequenced sample consisted of memory CD4+ T cells sorted from blood. The sample's subset: CD45RA-negative fraction. The receptor source for this set is a woman aged 25 to 39 in good health.

This clone was seen only a few times. This rearrangement joins TRBV4-1 to TRBJ1-4; 7 bases line up with TRBD1. CDR1 and CDR2 from the germline V gene are MGHRA and YSYEKL. V was pared by 0 bases and J by 7 bases, with 8 bases of the junction left unmatched. The CDR3 contains 16 residues. The CDR3 nucleotides are TGCGCCAGCAGCCAAGATGGTAGGGGGCGTGGTGAAAAACTGTTTTTT. Its protein is CASSQDGRGRGEKLFF.

This clone was seen ten or more times. The chain recombines TRBV5-6 with TRBJ1-2; perhaps TRBD1 as D (6 bases). V was cut by 1 base and J by 10 bases, with 14 bases left in between. The germline gives CDR1 SGHDT, CDR2 YYEEEE. The CDR3 has 13 amino acids. The DNA for the CDR3 is TGTGCCAGCAGCTTGCCCTACAGGGAAGACTACACCTTC. Translation: CASSLPYREDYTF.

This clone has just a few counts. This rearrangement joins TRBV5-4 to TRBJ2-7; the D call may be TRBD1 or TRBD2 (5 bases each). Germline V CDR1 and CDR2: SGHNT, YYREEE (reference sequence). CDR3 length: 13 residues. The germline V and J ends were trimmed by 3 bases and 2 bases, with 9 bases remaining between them. CDR3 DNA sequence: TGTGCCAGCAGCTCGGGACGGGCCTACGAGCAGTACTTC. Encoded protein: CASSSGRAYEQYF.

The chain couples TRBV19 to TRBJ2-5; 9 nucleotides match TRBD1. J was trimmed by 5 bases and V by 6 bases; bases with no gene match: 10. This CDR3 comprises 15 residues. Germline CDR1 reads LNHDA; CDR2 reads SQIVND (reference sequence). CDR3 sequence (DNA): TGTGCCAGTAGGGACAGGGGTCTATCGAGGGAGACCCAGTACTTC. Protein product: CASRDRGLSRETQYF.

This clone has more than one count but fewer than ten. The rearrangement joins TRBV5-4 to TRBJ1-5, with D unresolved. The CDR3 consists of 13 residues. Germline-derived CDR1 and CDR2 are SGHNT and YYREEE (reference sequence). The V end was cut by 4 bases, the J end by 6 bases, with 11 bases between. In DNA, the CDR3 is TGTGCCAGCAGCCAAGACTCGGGTCAGCCCCAGCATTTT. It is translated as CASSQDSGQPQHF.

This sequence joins TRBV28 and TRBJ2-1; 15 bases fit TRBD2. Germline loops: CDR1 MDHEN, CDR2 SYDVKM. The CDR3 has 17 residues. J was trimmed by 3 bases and V by 2 bases; bases with no gene match: 2. The CDR3 spells CASSLGTSGRIYNEQFF. The CDR3 nucleotides are TGTGCCAGCAGTTTAGGGACTAGCGGGAGGATCTACAATGAGCAGTTCTTC. The whole variable domain, remainder taken from reference TRBV28 and TRBJ2-1, is DVKVTQSSRYLVKRTGEKVFLECVQDMDHENMFWYRQDPGLGLRLIYFSYDVKMKEKGDIPEGYSVSREKKERFSLILESASTNQTSMYLCASSLGTSGRIYNEQFFGPGTRLTVL.

In its sample, this clone was seen once. This chain links TRBV6-4 with TRBJ2-2; D is uncertain. The CDR3 contains 12 residues. V lost 3 bases to trimming and J lost 2 bases, with 1 base between them. Germline CDR1 and CDR2: MRHNA and SNTAGT. The CDR3 protein is CASSDNTGELFF. Written as DNA, the CDR3 is TGTGCCAGCAGTGATAACACCGGGGAGCTGTTTTTT.

In this sample, this clone turned up a few times. CDR3 in DNA: TGCAGCGTTGCTGGCGGGAGCTTGAATGAGCAGTTCTTC. Its protein product is CSVAGGSLNEQFF. The genes are TRBV29-1 and TRBJ2-1; 7 bases align to TRBD2. Germline trimming cut 4 bases from V and 7 bases from J; bases unmatched to any gene: 7. The CDR3 length is 13 residues. Germline assignment: CDR1 SQVTM and CDR2 ANQGSEA.

The sample holds a few counts of this clone. The chain combines TRBV7-9 with TRBJ2-5, with 13 bases matching TRBD2. With 1 base clipped from V and 4 bases from J, the junction kept 3 bases outside the gene matches. The CDR3 length is 16 residues. The germline V gene has CDR1 SEHNR and CDR2 FQNEAQ (reference sequence). CDR3 in amino acids: CASSLDRLAGGETQYF. DNA for the CDR3: TGTGCCAGCAGCTTAGATCGACTAGCGGGAGGAGAGACCCAGTACTTC.

This sequence joins TRBV5-1 and TRBJ2-1, with TRBD2 matching 8 bases. The germline V gene has CDR1 SGHRS and CDR2 YFSETQ. The CDR3 spans 15 residues. V lost 2 bases, J lost 6 bases, and 7 bases stayed unmatched. Here the CDR3 reads CASSFSGTTGNEQFF. The CDR3 nucleotides are TGCGCCAGCAGCTTTAGCGGGACAACAGGCAATGAGCAGTTCTTC.

This chain uses TRBV7-9 with TRBJ2-5; TRBD2 agrees at 13 bases. The V and J ends lost 5 bases and 1 base, in that order; junction bases with no gene match: 4. Germline V lookup: CDR1 SEHNR, CDR2 FQNEAQ (reference sequence). The CDR3 length is 16 residues. The CDR3 nucleotides read TGTGCCAGCAGCCGAGGGACTAGCGGGATCCAAGAGACCCAGTACTTC. Its translation is CASSRGTSGIQETQYF.

The genes are TRBV7-2 and TRBJ2-2; D is uncertain. The CDR3 totals 16 residues. V lost 3 bases, J lost 4 bases, and 15 bases lay in between. Germline values: CDR1 SGHTA, CDR2 FQGNSA. CDR3 nucleotides: TGTGCCAGCAGCTTTCCCACGGGCTTGGGCACCGGGGAGCTGTTTTTT. This translates into CASSFPTGLGTGELFF.

This rearrangement joins TRBV19 to TRBJ2-4; possible D gene TRBD2, 6 bases. The CDR3 spans 16 residues. V was shortened by 0 bases and J by 0 bases, with 9 bases between the two germline ends. The germline gives CDR1 LNHDA, CDR2 SQIVND (reference sequence). This CDR3 reads CASSIETGVAKNIQYF. The CDR3 DNA follows: TGTGCCAGTAGTATAGAAACGGGAGTAGCCAAAAACATTCAGTACTTC.

This chain joins TRBV9 and TRBJ2-3; 8 nucleotides agree with TRBD1. CDR3 length: 15 residues. Germline V gives CDR1 SGDLS, CDR2 YYNGEE. Germline trimming cut 4 bases from V and 2 bases from J; bases unmatched to any gene: 6. CDR3 in amino acids: CASSPGTGITDTQYF. In DNA form, the CDR3 reads TGTGCCAGCAGCCCCGGGACAGGAATCACAGATACGCAGTATTTT.

In regard to this clone: A much bigger clone sits one base away, suggesting this may be a read error. The chain uses TRBV7-8 and TRBJ2-5; 8 bases are a match to TRBD1. The end of the DNA aligns better with TRBJ2-7, so the J call may be wrong. CDR1 and CDR2 (germline): SGHVS, FQNEAQ. CDR3 length equals 13 residues. The CDR3 DNA reads TGTGCCAGCAGCTTAGACAGGGGGAACGAGCAGTACTTC. Its protein product is CASSLDRGNEQYF.

The chain uses TRBV4-1 and TRBJ2-7; 12 bases are a match to TRBD2. The trim removed 2 bases at V and 3 bases at J, leaving 5 bases unmatched. The germline V gene has CDR1 MGHRA and CDR2 YSYEKL. CDR3 length: 16 residues. The CDR3 is CASSQPSGRAFYEQYF. The CDR3 DNA reads as TGCGCCAGCAGCCAACCTAGCGGGAGGGCCTTCTACGAGCAGTACTTC.

This clone was picked up a small number of times. The genes are TRBV7-7 and TRBJ1-2, with D possibly TRBD1 on 6 matching bases. Trimming pared 11 bases from V and 6 bases from J, leaving 28 bases between. Germline V gene lookup returns CDR1 SSHAT and CDR2 FNYEAQ (reference sequence). CDR3 length equals 16 residues. The CDR3 region is CAPKGPRDDKGDGYTF. The CDR3 DNA is TGTGCCCCCAAAGGGCCCAGGGACGACAAGGGGGATGGCTACACCTTC.

The sample holds one count of this clone. The V gene is TRBV13, the J gene TRBJ2-7; the match to TRBD2 covers 10 bases. Germline CDR1 is PRHDT and CDR2 is FYEKMQ (reference sequence). This CDR3 is 17 amino acids long. The trim removed 0 bases at V and 5 bases at J, leaving 10 bases unmatched. CDR3 amino acids: CASSLGLAGIGPDEQYF. The CDR3, as DNA: TGTGCCAGCAGCTTAGGACTAGCGGGAATAGGCCCGGACGAGCAGTACTTC.

This clone was counted a single time. The chain combines TRBV2 with TRBJ1-5; 9 bases are a match to TRBD1. With V trimmed by 8 bases and J by 4 bases, 3 bases remained unmatched. The CDR3 has 13 residues. The germline V gene has CDR1 SNHLY and CDR2 FYNNEI. CDR3 loop: CASEGTGNQPQHF. CDR3 coding DNA: TGTGCCAGCGAGGGGACAGGGAATCAGCCCCAGCATTTT. The full variable domain, rest sourced from reference TRBV2 and TRBJ1-5, is EPEVTQTPSHQVTQMGQEVILRCVPISNHLYFYWYRQILGQKVEFLVSFYNNEISEKSEIFDDQFSVERPDGSNFTLKIRSTKLEDSAMYFCASEGTGNQPQHFGDGTRLSIL.

This clone was counted only a few times. This chain connects TRBV6-5 to TRBJ2-7; the match to TRBD2 covers 7 bases. This CDR3 has 16 amino acids. With V trimmed by 2 bases and J by 0 bases, 7 bases remained unmatched. Germline CDR1 MNHEY, CDR2 SVGAGI. The chain's CDR3 is CASSYTSLADSYEQYF. CDR3 DNA: TGTGCCAGCAGTTACACCTCCCTAGCGGACTCCTACGAGCAGTACTTC.

J is TRBJ1-1 and V is TRBV18; 8 bases fit TRBD1. Germline assignment: CDR1 KGHSH and CDR2 LQKENI. The CDR3 is made up of 14 amino acids. Trimming at V came to 4 bases and at J to 8 bases, leaving 9 bases not matched to a gene. The CDR3 bases are TGTGCCAGCTCACTGACCCGGGACAGGACCGAAGCTTTCTTT. Its translation: CASSLTRDRTEAFF.

This clone was observed a few times. This chain connects TRBV27 to TRBJ2-5; D perhaps matches TRBD1 (6 bases). CDR1 is MNHEY, CDR2 SMNVEV, per germline (reference sequence). The CDR3 loop spans 12 amino acids. V shed 9 bases and J shed 5 bases, with 13 bases lying between them. CDR3 DNA: TGTGCCAGAGACTTGAGGGGGGAGACCCAGTACTTC. Translating it yields CARDLRGETQYF.

The rearrangement joins TRBV4-1 to TRBJ2-1, with TRBD2 matching over 10 bases. J lost 8 bases, V lost 6 bases, and 13 bases had no gene match. The CDR3 extends over 16 amino acids. Germline assignment: CDR1 MGHRA and CDR2 YSYEKL. CDR3 DNA: TGCGCCAGCAGTAATAAGGAGGGACTAGCGACCGATGAGCAGTTCTTC. Residues: CASSNKEGLATDEQFF.

This sequence joins TRBV30 and TRBJ2-1, with D perhaps matching TRBD2 (7 bases). Trimming pared 3 bases from V and 16 bases from J, leaving 19 bases between. From germline, CDR1 is GTSNPN and CDR2 SVGIG (reference sequence). This CDR3 is built from 12 residues. The CDR3 loop reads CAWRGGDPTQFF. The CDR3 nucleotides read TGTGCCTGGAGAGGGGGGGACCCAACCCAATTCTTC. Supplemented by reference TRBV30 and TRBJ2-1, the full variable domain reads SQTIHQWPATLVQPVGSPLSLECTVEGTSNPNLYWYRQAAGRGLQLLFYSVGIGQISSEVPQNLSASRPQDRQFILSSKKLLLSDSGFYLCAWRGGDPTQFFGPGTRLTVL.